A selection of T cell receptor beta chains follows, all from one sample in a study of shared clonotypes between healthy human individuals. Method: immunoSEQ multiplex PCR; TCRdb's copy keeps in-frame clones and lacks some. The table shows 2,500,000 or so clones, with 85% to 95% occurring only once. The sample taken for sequencing was naive CD4+ T cells sorted from blood. Every receptor here comes from a man aged 18 to 29 in good health. Each CDR3 is given with its conserved first and last residue. D genes are given only for firm matches. Size is omitted from some rows. Given values are once, few, many or a class for expanded clones.

J: TRBJ2-1
D: TRBD1
size: .
V: TRBV2
CDR3: CASTSTGGNEQFF
DNA: TGTGCCAGCACTTCGACAGGGGGCAATGAGCAGTTCTTC

J: TRBJ2-1
D: .
size: .
V: TRBV7-2
CDR3: CASSLPPSHNEQFF
DNA: TGTGCCAGCAGCTTACCGCCCTCCCACAATGAGCAGTTCTTC

J: TRBJ2-1
D: .
size: .
V: TRBV5-8
CDR3: CASSLALAGILGNEQFF
DNA: TGTGCCAGCAGCTTGGCCTTGGCAGGGATACTCGGCAATGAGCAGTTCTTC

J: TRBJ1-5
D: TRBD1
size: .
V: TRBV7-8
CDR3: CASSFRTGDSQPQHF
DNA: TGTGCCAGCAGCTTCCGGACAGGGGACAGTCAGCCCCAGCATTTT

J: TRBJ1-4
D: .
size: once
V: TRBV6-1
CDR3: CAGGDEKLFF
DNA: TGTGCCGGCGGGGATGAAAAACTGTTTTTT

J: TRBJ1-2
D: .
size: .
V: TRBV5-1
CDR3: CASSLGASNYGYTF
DNA: TGCGCCAGCAGCTTGGGGGCCTCTAACTATGGCTACACCTTC

J: TRBJ2-1
D: .
size: once
V: TRBV27
CDR3: CASSFLASYNEQFF
DNA: TGTGCCAGCAGTTTCCTAGCTTCGTACAATGAGCAGTTCTTC

J: TRBJ2-7
D: TRBD1
size: .
V: TRBV4-3
CDR3: CASSRGDRGTYEQYF
DNA: TGCGCCAGCAGCCGGGGGGACAGGGGTACCTACGAGCAGTACTTC

J: TRBJ2-4
D: .
size: .
V: TRBV27
CDR3: CASSPVAKNIQYF
DNA: TGTGCCAGCAGCCCGGTAGCCAAAAACATTCAGTACTTC

J: TRBJ1-6
D: .
size: .
V: TRBV14
CDR3: CASTEGNYNSPLHF
DNA: TGTGCCAGCACTGAGGGGAACTATAATTCACCCCTCCACTTT

J: TRBJ1-2
D: .
size: .
V: TRBV9
CDR3: CASSFRTGSYTF
DNA: TGTGCCAGCAGTTTCCGGACCGGCAGCTACACCTTC

J: TRBJ2-1
D: .
size: .
V: TRBV5-1
CDR3: CASSLGQARSSYNEQFF
DNA: TGCGCCAGCAGCCTCGGCCAGGCCCGGAGCTCCTACAATGAGCAGTTCTTC

J: TRBJ2-7
D: .
size: .
V: TRBV19
CDR3: CASSHRDRVGLADSYEQYF
DNA: TGTGCCAGTAGTCACCGGGACAGGGTAGGACTAGCGGACTCCTACGAGCAGTACTTC

J: TRBJ2-1
D: .
size: .
V: TRBV5-4
CDR3: CASSLVGGADNEQFF
DNA: TGTGCCAGCAGCTTGGTAGGCGGGGCCGACAATGAGCAGTTCTTC

J: TRBJ2-7
D: .
size: once
V: TRBV11-2
CDR3: CASGFVDRKSSYEQYF
DNA: TGTGCCAGCGGCTTTGTCGACAGGAAAAGCTCCTACGAGCAGTACTTC

J: TRBJ2-5
D: .
size: .
V: TRBV6-1
CDR3: CASIPFGVKTQYF
DNA: TGTGCCAGCATCCCCTTTGGGGTGAAGACCCAGTACTTC

J: TRBJ1-5
D: .
size: .
V: TRBV7-2
CDR3: CASSLVTIGGNQPQHF
DNA: TGTGCCAGCAGCTTAGTTACAATTGGGGGCAACCAGCCCCAGCATTTT

J: TRBJ2-7
D: .
size: .
V: TRBV5-1
CDR3: CASSLLPPGGLSYEQYF
DNA: TGCGCCAGCAGCTTGTTGCCTCCCGGGGGACTCTCCTACGAGCAGTACTTC

J: TRBJ2-7
D: .
size: .
V: TRBV18
CDR3: CASSLQAASYEQYF
DNA: TGTGCCAGCTCACTTCAAGCGGCTTCCTACGAGCAGTACTTC

J: TRBJ1-1
D: TRBD1
size: .
V: TRBV11-2
CDR3: CASSPGTGRGTEAFF
DNA: TGTGCCAGCAGCCCCGGGACAGGGCGGGGGACTGAAGCTTTCTTT

J: TRBJ1-2
D: .
size: few
V: TRBV19
CDR3: CASVGSHYGYTF
DNA: TGTGCCAGTGTGGGCTCACACTATGGCTACACCTTC

J: TRBJ2-5
D: .
size: .
V: TRBV5-1
CDR3: CASSLAERGPETQYF
DNA: TGCGCCAGCAGCTTGGCCGAGAGGGGCCCTGAGACCCAGTACTTC